Each of the 27 T cell receptor beta chains below was sequenced from the same sample in a study of T cells in Graves' hyperthyroidism and ophthalmopathy. TCR beta CDR3 regions were amplified from RNA transcripts. HTBI primers were employed in a first-round RT-PCR of the TCR CDR3. TCRdb fed the multiplex PCR reads into MiXCR, producing one record per CDR3 protein. The top ten clones hold less than 25% of a sample with around 380,000 distinct CDR3 sequences, roughly 12% of them seen once. The sequenced sample consisted of blood. The source of these receptors is a man aged 25 to 45 with Graves' hyperthyroidism that later progressed to Graves' ophthalmopathy.

This clonotype was detected only a few times. One end of the junction fails to match germline, which may point to a read error. The chain uses TRBV29-1 and TRBJ1-2, with D uncertain. Germline V CDR1 and CDR2: SQVTM, ANQGSEA. This CDR3 is built from 11 residues. CDR3 protein: CSVVDNGGHTF. The CDR3 DNA sequence: TGCAGCGTTGTCGATAACGGTGGCCACACCTTC. Together with reference TRBV29-1 and TRBJ1-2, the CDR3 gives the full variable domain: SAVISQKPSRDICQRGTSLTIQCQVDSQVTMMFWYRQQPGQSLTLIATANQGSEATYESGFVIDKFPISRPNLTFSTLTVSNMSPEDSSIYLCSVVDNGGHTFGSGTRLTVV.

The rearrangement uses TRBV2 and TRBJ2-5; 9 bases fit TRBD1. The V segment lost 7 bases and the J segment 3 bases; nucleotides outside the gene matches: 3. Germline loops: CDR1 SNHLY, CDR2 FYNNEI. The CDR3 extends over 13 amino acids. CDR3 sequence (DNA): TGTGCCAGCACCCGGGACAGGGAAGAGACCCAGTACTTC. The encoded protein is CASTRDREETQYF.

To note about this clonotype: With a much larger clone just one base away, this may be a read error. This sequence joins TRBV20-1 and TRBJ1-2; TRBD1 might be the D (6 bases). CDR1 DFQATT and CDR2 SNEGSKA come from the germline V gene (reference sequence). This CDR3 has 13 amino acids. CDR3 sequence (DNA): TGCAGTGTCAGGGGACAAACGATGCGAGGCTACGCCTTC. As protein: CSVRGQTMRGYAF.

This clonotype showed up many times. The genes are TRBV20-1 and TRBJ1-1; D remains unclear. This CDR3 contains 15 residues. CDR1 is DFQATT, CDR2 SNEGSKA, per germline (reference sequence). The ends were cut back, 4 bases at V and 1 base at J, with 16 bases in the middle. CDR3 region: CSAIGPQDPNTEAFF. The CDR3 DNA reads TGCAGTGCTATTGGGCCCCAAGACCCGAACACTGAAGCTTTCTTT.

The sample holds many counts of this clonotype. This sequence joins TRBV10-3 and TRBJ1-2; 7 bases match TRBD1. The CDR3 is made up of 15 amino acids. With 3 bases clipped from V and 4 bases from J, the junction kept 8 bases outside the gene matches. The germline gives CDR1 ENHRY, CDR2 SYGVKD. CDR3 bases: TGTGCCATCAGTGAAACCCAGGGGGACTTCTATGGCTACACCTTC. It specifies CAISETQGDFYGYTF.

The sample holds many counts of this clonotype. The V and J genes are TRBV27 and TRBJ2-3, with D tentatively TRBD1 (6 bases). This CDR3 region has 14 residues. The V end lost 5 bases, the J end lost 4 bases, and 13 bases lay between the germline ends. Germline CDR1 is MNHEY and CDR2 is SMNVEV (reference sequence). CDR3 in DNA: TGTGCCAGCAGTCAACAGGGTTGGGCAGATACGCAGTATTTT. Its protein product is CASSQQGWADTQYF.

This clonotype showed up just a few times. The chain employs TRBV12-3 or TRBV12-4 and TRBJ2-2; 9 bases align to TRBD2. J was trimmed by 5 bases and V by 7 bases; bases with no gene match: 8. This CDR3 contains 15 residues. CDR3 sequence (DNA): TGTGCCAGCAACCGCGGGGGGGCCGGGACCGGGGAGCTGTTTTTT. Translated, it gives CASNRGGAGTGELFF.

This clonotype was picked up many times. V is TRBV15 and J is TRBJ2-1, with 7 bases that match TRBD2. The CDR3 covers 16 residues. Per the germline V gene, CDR1 is LNHNV and CDR2 is YYDKDF (reference sequence). Unmatched junction bases numbered 9, after V lost 5 bases and J lost 2 bases. CDR3 in amino acids: CATSSRGEGPYNEQFF. CDR3 in DNA: TGTGCCACCAGCTCCCGGGGGGAGGGACCCTACAATGAGCAGTTCTTC.

The chain is built from TRBV20-1 and TRBJ2-3, with a tentative D call TRBD1 (6 bases). V lost 0 bases to trimming and J lost 4 bases, with 8 bases between them. Germline CDR1 reads DFQATT; CDR2 reads SNEGSKA (reference sequence). This CDR3 region has 13 residues. This chain's CDR3 is CSARDYRADTQYF. The CDR3 nucleotides read TGCAGTGCTAGAGATTACAGGGCAGATACGCAGTATTTT.

This clonotype was counted between two and nine times. V usage is TRBV28 and J usage is TRBJ1-1; 7 positions match TRBD1. The junction had 6 bases not matched to a gene; V was cut back by 4 bases and J by 1 base. Per germline, CDR1 MDHEN and CDR2 SYDVKM. The CDR3 totals 15 residues. In nucleotides, the CDR3 is TGTGCCAGCAGTTCGCGACAGGGTTGGAACACTGAAGCTTTCTTT. This encodes CASSSRQGWNTEAFF.

This clonotype was recorded many times. The gene calls are TRBV7-3 and TRBJ1-1, with 9 bases matching TRBD1. This CDR3 spans 14 amino acids. V lost 6 bases, J lost 7 bases, and 9 bases stayed unmatched. Looked up from germline, CDR1 is SGHTA and CDR2 is FQGTGA. The CDR3 is CASRIDRGYGEAFF. CDR3 nucleotides: TGTGCCAGCAGAATAGACAGGGGGTACGGTGAAGCTTTCTTT.

This clonotype was seen ten or more times. This chain links TRBV5-1 with TRBJ1-2; D not resolved. The CDR3 consists of 14 residues. Germline V CDR1 and CDR2: SGHRS, YFSETQ. Trimming cost V 4 bases and J 4 bases, with 14 bases left between them. DNA for the CDR3: TGCGCCAGCAGCCCCCCCCAGTCGCCCTATGGCTACACCTTC. Its protein is CASSPPQSPYGYTF.

The chain is built from TRBV4-2 and TRBJ2-3, with 8 bases aligning to TRBD2. The germline V gene encodes CDR1 LGHNA and CDR2 YNFKEQ. J lost 4 bases, V lost 0 bases, and 3 bases had no gene match. CDR3 length: 15 amino acids. The CDR3 DNA is TGTGCCAGCAGCCAAGATGGACTAGCTTCAGATACGCAGTATTTT. Encoded protein: CASSQDGLASDTQYF.

This rearrangement joins TRBV7-2 to TRBJ2-3; possibly TRBD1 for D (5 bases). V lost 4 bases and J 4 bases, leaving 15 bases between the germline ends. The CDR3 consists of 15 residues. Germline assignment: CDR1 SGHTA and CDR2 FQGNSA. In DNA form, the CDR3 reads TGTGCCAGCAGCTACCTCTTGGGGCGCCCAGATACGCAGTATTTT. Translating it yields CASSYLLGRPDTQYF.

The sample holds a few counts of this clonotype. The rearrangement links TRBV30 to TRBJ2-3, with 7 bases matching TRBD2. This CDR3 comprises 13 residues. The V gene end was trimmed by 3 bases and the J gene end by 8 bases; junction bases not matched to a gene: 8. Germline assignment: CDR1 GTSNPN and CDR2 SVGIG (reference sequence). The CDR3, as DNA: TGTGCCTGGAGATTGGGGGGGGAGGGTACGCAGTATTTT. It specifies CAWRLGGEGTQYF.

This sequence joins TRBV11-2 and TRBJ1-6; 7 bases match TRBD1. The CDR3 consists of 15 residues. The V and J ends lost 3 bases and 5 bases, in that order; junction bases with no gene match: 4. Per the germline V gene, CDR1 is SGHAT and CDR2 is FQNNGV. The CDR3 region is CASSFRDSHNSPLHF. The CDR3 DNA is TGTGCCAGCAGCTTTAGGGACAGCCATAATTCACCCCTCCACTTT. Variable domain in full (rest from reference TRBV11-2 and TRBJ1-6): EAGVAQSPRYKIIEKRQSVAFWCNPISGHATLYWYQQILGQGPKLLIQFQNNGVVDDSQLPKDRFSAERLKGVDSTLKIQPAKLEDSAVYLCASSFRDSHNSPLHFGNGTRLTVT.

The gene calls are TRBV7-2 and TRBJ1-2, with unresolved D. CDR3 length: 13 residues. V gave up 5 bases and J gave up 8 bases, with 15 bases separating them. Germline lookup yields CDR1 SGHTA and CDR2 FQGNSA. CDR3 DNA sequence: TGTGCCAGCAGCCCCAAGGGTATTGAAGGCTACACCTTC. It translates to CASSPKGIEGYTF.

At least ten counts were recorded for this clonotype. This chain uses TRBV11-3 with TRBJ1-2; perhaps TRBD1 as D (5 bases). The V gene lost 6 bases and the J gene lost 4 bases, with 12 bases spanning the gap. The germline CDR1 and CDR2 sequences are SGHNT and YENEEA. The CDR3 runs to 13 residues. DNA for the CDR3: TGTGCCAGCAGTTCCCCCGGGGGCTATGGCTACACCTTC. It yields the protein CASSSPGGYGYTF.

This clonotype was detected only a few times. The V gene is TRBV6-5, the J gene TRBJ1-6; weak D call: TRBD1 (5 bases). Trimming took off 0 bases at V and 10 bases at J, with 16 bases between the two ends. Germline V gene sequence: CDR1 MNHEY, CDR2 SVGAGI. The CDR3 covers 16 residues. As DNA, the CDR3 is TGTGCCAGCAGTTACTCAAGGCAGTCCCCAGGGTCACCCCTCCACTTT. It is translated as CASSYSRQSPGSPLHF.

This clonotype has a count of ten or more. The rearrangement uses TRBV20-1 and TRBJ1-1; D may be TRBD1 (5 bases). CDR3 size: 12 residues. Germline V gene lookup returns CDR1 DFQATT and CDR2 SNEGSKA (reference sequence). V lost 3 bases to trimming and J lost 6 bases, with 11 bases between them. The CDR3 spells CSASKQGAEAFF. DNA of the CDR3: TGCAGTGCTAGTAAGCAGGGAGCTGAAGCTTTCTTT.

In this sample, this clonotype turned up a few times. This rearrangement joins TRBV6-1 to TRBJ1-5, with 9 bases identical to TRBD1. V was clipped by 6 bases and J by 7 bases; unmatched bases: 4. From germline, CDR1 is MNHNS and CDR2 SASEGT. The CDR3 is 13 residues long. CDR3 residues: CASRGTGNQPQHF. DNA for the CDR3: TGTGCCAGCAGGGGGACAGGGAACCAGCCCCAGCATTTT.

V and J are TRBV6-2 or TRBV6-3 and TRBJ2-5; D remains unclear. The germline CDR1 and CDR2 sequences are MNHEY and SVGEGT. CDR3 length: 14 residues. Trimming shortened V by 0 bases and J by 0 bases, and 5 bases separated the two germline ends. CDR3 in amino acids: CASSYSLHQETQYF. The DNA for the CDR3 is TGTGCCAGCAGTTACTCCCTTCACCAAGAGACCCAGTACTTC.

V usage is TRBV12-3 or TRBV12-4 and J usage is TRBJ2-3, with 11 bases identical to TRBD2. The V and J ends lost 6 bases and 5 bases, in that order; junction bases with no gene match: 4. The CDR3 contains 14 residues. The CDR3 region has the DNA TGTGCCAGCAGGGCTAGCGGGGGGTTAGATACGCAGTATTTT. Its protein product is CASRASGGLDTQYF.

V gene TRBV20-1 combines with J gene TRBJ2-7; D remains ambiguous. The V gene lost 1 base and the J gene lost 4 bases, with 11 bases spanning the gap. This CDR3 region has 13 residues. Germline CDR1 is DFQATT and CDR2 is SNEGSKA (reference sequence). The CDR3 region is CSARVALGYEQYF. Written as DNA, the CDR3 is TGCAGTGCTAGAGTTGCTCTTGGATACGAGCAGTACTTC.

At least ten counts were recorded for this clonotype. The chain couples TRBV5-1 to TRBJ1-5; unclear D gene. The CDR3 covers 15 residues. V gave up 0 bases and J gave up 0 bases, with 7 bases separating them. Germline V lookup: CDR1 SGHRS, CDR2 YFSETQ. CDR3 sequence reads: CASSLGDHSNQPQHF. CDR3 in DNA: TGCGCCAGCAGCTTGGGGGATCATAGCAATCAGCCCCAGCATTTT.

This chain links TRBV20-1 with TRBJ2-7; 9 positions agree with TRBD2. The V gene's germline CDR1 is DFQATT and CDR2 SNEGSKA (reference sequence). V lost 3 bases and J lost 3; bases outside the gene matches: 9. The CDR3 has 15 residues. Here the CDR3 reads CSASPGTSIFYEQYF. The CDR3 coding sequence is TGCAGTGCTAGTCCCGGGACTAGCATCTTCTACGAGCAGTACTTC.

This clonotype was seen at least ten times. The CDR3 DNA reads as TGTGCCAGCAGCGCACAGACAGGCTCCTACGAGCAGTACTTC. Its protein is CASSAQTGSYEQYF. This rearrangement joins TRBV11-3 to TRBJ2-7; maybe TRBD1 (6 bases). Trimming took 5 bases from V and 0 from J, leaving 11 bases between them. The CDR3 is made up of 14 amino acids. Looked up from germline, CDR1 is SGHNT and CDR2 is YENEEA.